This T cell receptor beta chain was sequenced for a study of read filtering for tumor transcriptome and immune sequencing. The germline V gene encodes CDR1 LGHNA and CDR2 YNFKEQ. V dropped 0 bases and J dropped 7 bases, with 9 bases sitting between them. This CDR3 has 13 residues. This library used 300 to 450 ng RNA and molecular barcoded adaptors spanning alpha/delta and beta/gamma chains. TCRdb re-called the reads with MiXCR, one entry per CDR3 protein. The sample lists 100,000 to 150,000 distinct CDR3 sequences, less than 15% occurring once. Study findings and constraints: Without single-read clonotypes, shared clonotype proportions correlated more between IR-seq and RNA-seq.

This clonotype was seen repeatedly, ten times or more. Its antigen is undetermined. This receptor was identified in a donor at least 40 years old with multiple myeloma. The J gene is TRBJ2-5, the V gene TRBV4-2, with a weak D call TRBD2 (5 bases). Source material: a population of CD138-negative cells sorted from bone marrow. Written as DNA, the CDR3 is TGTGCCAGCAGCCAAGAGCTCCGGGGGACCCAGTACTTC. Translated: CASSQELRGTQYF.